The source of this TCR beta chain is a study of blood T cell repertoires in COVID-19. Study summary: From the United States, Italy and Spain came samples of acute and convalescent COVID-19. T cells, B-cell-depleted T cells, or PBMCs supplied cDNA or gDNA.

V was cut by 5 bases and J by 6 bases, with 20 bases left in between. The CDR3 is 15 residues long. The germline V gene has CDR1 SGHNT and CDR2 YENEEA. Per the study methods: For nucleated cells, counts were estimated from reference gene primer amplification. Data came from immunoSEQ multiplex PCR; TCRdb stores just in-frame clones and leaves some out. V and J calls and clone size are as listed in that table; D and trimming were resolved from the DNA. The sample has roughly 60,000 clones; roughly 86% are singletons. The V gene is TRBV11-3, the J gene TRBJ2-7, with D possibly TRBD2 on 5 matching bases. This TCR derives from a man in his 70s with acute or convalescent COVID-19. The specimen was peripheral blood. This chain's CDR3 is CASSAGMVGQGEQYF. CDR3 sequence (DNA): TGTGCCAGCAGCGCCGGGATGGTAGGGCAAGGCGAGCAGTACTTC.